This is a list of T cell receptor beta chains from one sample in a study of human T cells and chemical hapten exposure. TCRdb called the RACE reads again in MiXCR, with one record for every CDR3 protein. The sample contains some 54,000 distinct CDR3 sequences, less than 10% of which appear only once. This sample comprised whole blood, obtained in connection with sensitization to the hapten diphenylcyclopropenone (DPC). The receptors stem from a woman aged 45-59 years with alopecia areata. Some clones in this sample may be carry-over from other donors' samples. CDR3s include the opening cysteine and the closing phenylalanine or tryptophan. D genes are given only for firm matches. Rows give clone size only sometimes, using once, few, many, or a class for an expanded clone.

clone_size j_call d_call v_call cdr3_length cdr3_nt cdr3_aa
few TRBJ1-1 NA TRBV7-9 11 TGTGCCAGCAGCCCTCTCTTTGAAGCTTTCTTT CASSPLFEAFF
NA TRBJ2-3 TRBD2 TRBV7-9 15 TGTGCCAGCAGCGAATCCGGGACTAAAAAAGATACGCAGTATTTT CASSESGTKKDTQYF
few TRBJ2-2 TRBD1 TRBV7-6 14 TGTGCCAGCAGTCCGCTCCAGGGGGCCGGGGAGCTGTTTTTT CASSPLQGAGELFF
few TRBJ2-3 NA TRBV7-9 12 TGTGCCACGCGAGTGGGAAGAGATACGCAGTATTTT CATRVGRDTQYF
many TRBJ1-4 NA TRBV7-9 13 TGTGCCAGCAGCTTAAGGCAAGCTGAAAAACTGTTTTTT CASSLRQAEKLFF
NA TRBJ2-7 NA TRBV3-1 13 TGTGCCAGCAGCCACCTCCGGGGTCTGGAGCAGTACTTC CASSHLRGLEQYF
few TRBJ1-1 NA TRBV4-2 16 TGTGCCAGCAGCCATGAATACCGGGACCGGAACACTGAAGCTTTCTTT CASSHEYRDRNTEAFF
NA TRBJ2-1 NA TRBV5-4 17 TGTGCCAGCAGCTTGGCCTTGGCAGCGCTGGGGCACAATGAGCAGTTCTTC CASSLALAALGHNEQFF
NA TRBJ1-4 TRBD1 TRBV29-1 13 TGCAGCGTTGGCAGGCAGGGGGGTGAAAAACTGTTTTTT CSVGRQGGEKLFF
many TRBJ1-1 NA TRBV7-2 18 TGTGCCAGCAGCCCACGGCACAGTCGGACACGCGGGAACACTGAAGCTTTCTTT CASSPRHSRTRGNTEAFF
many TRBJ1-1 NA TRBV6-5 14 TGTGCCAGCAGTTTTATGACAGGGAACACTGAAGCTTTCTTT CASSFMTGNTEAFF
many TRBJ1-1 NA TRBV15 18 TGTGCCACCAGCAGAGATCGAGGCAGGGTGGGCATGAACACTGAAGCTTTCTTT CATSRDRGRVGMNTEAFF
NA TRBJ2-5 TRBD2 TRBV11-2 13 TGTGCCAGCAGCTTTGGACTAGAAGAGACCCAGTACTTC CASSFGLEETQYF
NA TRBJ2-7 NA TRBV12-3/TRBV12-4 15 TGTGCCAGCAGTTTAGGGGCCCCTATCTCCTACGAGCAGTACTTC CASSLGAPISYEQYF
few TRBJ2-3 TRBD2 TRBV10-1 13 TGCGCCAGCCAGCTAGCGGGCACAGATACGCAGTATTTT CASQLAGTDTQYF
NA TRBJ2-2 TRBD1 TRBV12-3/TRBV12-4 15 TGTGCCAGCATCGCAGGACAGGGGGTAACCGGGGAGCTGTTTTTT CASIAGQGVTGELFF
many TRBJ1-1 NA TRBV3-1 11 TGTGCCAGCAGCCAAGAAAATGTAGCTTTCTTT CASSQENVAFF
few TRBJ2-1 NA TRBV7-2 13 TGTGCCAGCAGCTTAGCGAGGTCCGCCGGGCAGTTCTTC CASSLARSAGQFF
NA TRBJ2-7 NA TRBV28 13 TGTGCCAGCAGTTTCGTGGGGCCCTACGAGCAGTACTTC CASSFVGPYEQYF
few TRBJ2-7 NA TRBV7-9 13 TGTGCCAGCAGCGCCCAGACGGGGTTGGAGCAGTACTTC CASSAQTGLEQYF
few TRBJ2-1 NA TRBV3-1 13 TGTGCCAGCAGCCCCAACGCCGGAAGTGAGCAGTTCTTC CASSPNAGSEQFF
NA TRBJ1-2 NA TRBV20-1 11 TGCAGTGCCCCCTTAGGGGGTGGCTACACCTTC CSAPLGGGYTF
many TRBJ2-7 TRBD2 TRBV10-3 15 TGTGCCATCAAGTCCGGCCTAGCGGATTCCTACGAGCAGTACTTC CAIKSGLADSYEQYF
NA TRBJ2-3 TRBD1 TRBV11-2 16 TGTGCCAGCAGCCCGACAGGGGGAATAGGCACAGATACGCAGTATTTT CASSPTGGIGTDTQYF
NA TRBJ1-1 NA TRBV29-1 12 TGCAGCGTCCGACAGTCCAACACTGAAGCTTTCTTT CSVRQSNTEAFF
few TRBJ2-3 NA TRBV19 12 TGTGCCAGTAGTATAGGACGGGATACGCAGTATTTT CASSIGRDTQYF
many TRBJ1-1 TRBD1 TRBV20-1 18 TGCAGTGCTAGAGACCCCCCCGACAGGGAATTTCGGAACACTGAAGCTTTCTTT CSARDPPDREFRNTEAFF
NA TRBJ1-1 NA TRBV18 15 TGTGCCAGCTCACCACGATCCGGGCGAGCGGACGAAGCTTTCTTT CASSPRSGRADEAFF
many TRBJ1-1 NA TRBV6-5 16 TGTGCCAGCACAATCTTTAGGGCTTTCGGGAACACTGAAGCTTTCTTT CASTIFRAFGNTEAFF
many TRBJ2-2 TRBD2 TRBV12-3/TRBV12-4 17 TGTGCCAGCAGTTTTGAGCCGGGACTAGGGGCCCCCGGGGAGCTGTTTTTT CASSFEPGLGAPGELFF
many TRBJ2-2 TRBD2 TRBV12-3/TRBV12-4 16 TGTGCCAGCAGTCCCGGACTAAGCGGGAGGCCCGGGGAGCTGTTTTTT CASSPGLSGRPGELFF
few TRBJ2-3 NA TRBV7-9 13 TGTGCCAGCAGCACCCAACAGGGAGATACGCAGTATTTT CASSTQQGDTQYF
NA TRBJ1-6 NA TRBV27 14 TGTGCCAGCAGTATTACAGGGTTGCGGTCACCCCTCCACTTT CASSITGLRSPLHF
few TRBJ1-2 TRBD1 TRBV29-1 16 TGCAGCGTTATTTCATCTGAGGCAGGGGGCCTGAAAGGCTACACCTTC CSVISSEAGGLKGYTF
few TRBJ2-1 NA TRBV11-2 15 TGTGCCAGCGTACTGGTGGCGGGGTCCTACAATGAGCAGTTCTTC CASVLVAGSYNEQFF
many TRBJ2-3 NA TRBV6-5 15 TGTGCCAGCATCCCAAGTGGGTGGAGCACAGATACGCAGTATTTT CASIPSGWSTDTQYF
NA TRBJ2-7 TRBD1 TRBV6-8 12 TGTGCCAGCAGTCCAGACAGGGCCGAGCAGTACTTC CASSPDRAEQYF
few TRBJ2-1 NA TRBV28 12 TGTGCCAGCTTAGGGTTCGTGAATGAGCAGTTCTTC CASLGFVNEQFF
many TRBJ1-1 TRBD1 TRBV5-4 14 TGTGCCAGCAGCTTGGCCGGACAGGGGCTTAAAGCTTTCTTT CASSLAGQGLKAFF
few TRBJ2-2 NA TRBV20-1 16 TGCAGTGCTAGAGGGCATAAGGGATCTTACACCGGGGAGCTGTTTTTT CSARGHKGSYTGELFF
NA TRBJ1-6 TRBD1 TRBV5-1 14 TGCGCCAGCAGCGGGACAGGGGCGAACTCACCCCTCCACTTT CASSGTGANSPLHF
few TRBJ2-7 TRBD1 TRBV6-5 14 TGTGCCAGCAAGAGGACAGGGGACCCCTACGAGCAGTACTTC CASKRTGDPYEQYF
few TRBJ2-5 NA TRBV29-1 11 TGCAGCGTTGGCTTCGGGGAGACCCAGTACTTC CSVGFGETQYF
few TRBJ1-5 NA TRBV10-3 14 TGTGCCATCAGTGATAGCGGAGATTTACAGCCCCAGCATTTT CAISDSGDLQPQHF
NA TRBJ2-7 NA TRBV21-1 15 TGTGCCAGCACCTCTCATGGGACAGGGAGAGACGAGCAGTACTTC CASTSHGTGRDEQYF
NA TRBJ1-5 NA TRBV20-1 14 TGCAGTGCTAGACAGACGAATTTCAATCAGCCCCAGCATTTT CSARQTNFNQPQHF
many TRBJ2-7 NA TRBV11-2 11 TGTGCCAGCAGCTTGGGTGCGGCCCAGTACTTC CASSLGAAQYF
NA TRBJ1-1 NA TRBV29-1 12 TGCAGCGTTGAAAGAGAGGGCACTGAAGCTTTCTTT CSVEREGTEAFF
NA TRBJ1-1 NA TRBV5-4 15 TGTGCCAGCAGCCAAGACGGACAGATGAACACTGAAGCTTTCTTT CASSQDGQMNTEAFF
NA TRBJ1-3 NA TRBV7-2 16 TGTGCCAGCAGCCCCCGCCTGGAGGGCTCTGGAAACACCATATATTTT CASSPRLEGSGNTIYF
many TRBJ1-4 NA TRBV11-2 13 TGTGCCAGCACCGTTGTCCAGGGGAGAAAACTGTTTTTT CASTVVQGRKLFF
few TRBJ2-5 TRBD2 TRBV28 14 TGTGCCAGCAGTTTAGCGCTAGCGGAAAAGACCCAGTACTTC CASSLALAEKTQYF
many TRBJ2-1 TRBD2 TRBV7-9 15 TGTGCCAGCAGCTTAGGGGGGACTAGCCTGGATGAGCAGTTCTTC CASSLGGTSLDEQFF
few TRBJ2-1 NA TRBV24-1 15 TGTGCCACCAGTGATTACGGAAACAGCGAGAATGAGCAGTTCTTC CATSDYGNSENEQFF
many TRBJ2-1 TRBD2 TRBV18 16 TGTGCCAGCTCACCACCTGGCCTAGCGGGAGGGGATGAGCAGTTCTTC CASSPPGLAGGDEQFF
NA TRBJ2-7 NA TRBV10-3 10 TGTGCCACCCGGACCTACGAGCAGTACTTC CATRTYEQYF
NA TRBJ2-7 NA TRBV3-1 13 TGTGCCAGCAACCCGGGACTTTCCTACGAGCAGTACTTC CASNPGLSYEQYF
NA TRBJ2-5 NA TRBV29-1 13 TGCAGCTTCCATGGAACAGGGCAAGAGACCCAGTACTTC CSFHGTGQETQYF
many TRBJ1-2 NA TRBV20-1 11 TGCAGTGGAGCGGACCCTCCAGGCTACACCTTC CSGADPPGYTF
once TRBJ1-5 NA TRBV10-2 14 TGCGCCAGCTGTGATTACAGTGGCGGGCAGCCCCAGCATTTT CASCDYSGGQPQHF